The 11 T cell receptor beta chains given below trace back to one sample, sequenced in a study of blood T cell repertoires in COVID-19. Assay: immunoSEQ multiplex PCR; the TCRdb copy retains only in-frame clones and omits some. This table has under 250,000 clones, around nine tenths appearing once. Source material: peripheral blood. Receptor source: a woman in her fifties or sixties who had recovered from COVID-19.

The chain employs TRBV3-1 (or the pseudogene TRBV3-2) and TRBJ2-7; TRBD1 aligns across 9 bases. V lost 1 base and J lost 5; bases outside the gene matches: 18. The CDR3 loop spans 19 amino acids. Germline CDR1 and CDR2: LGHDT and YNNKEL (reference sequence). CDR3 nucleotide sequence: TGTGCCAGCAGCCAAGTAGGAATTGGGTCGGGACAGGGTTGGAACGAGCAGTACTTC. Residues: CASSQVGIGSGQGWNEQYF.

The chain joins TRBV9 to TRBJ2-5, with 7 bases fitting TRBD2. The CDR3 extends over 16 amino acids. The V and J ends lost 0 bases and 7 bases, in that order; junction bases with no gene match: 12. The germline V gene has CDR1 SGDLS and CDR2 YYNGEE. DNA of the CDR3: TGTGCCAGCAGCGTAGCTTATGGGACTACCGGCGGGACCCAGTACTTC. It is translated as CASSVAYGTTGGTQYF.

The genes are TRBV11-1 and TRBJ2-7, with D possibly matching TRBD2 (5 bases). The CDR3 is made up of 13 amino acids. The germline V gene encodes CDR1 SGHAT and CDR2 FQDESV (reference sequence). Between the trimmed V and J ends, which lost 3 bases and 0 bases, there was a span of 6 bases. The CDR3 region is CASSFGSSYEQYF. The CDR3, as DNA: TGTGCCAGCAGCTTTGGGAGCTCCTACGAGCAGTACTTC.

V is TRBV5-3 and J is TRBJ2-1, with 10 bases lining up with TRBD1. TRBV5-3 is marked as an open reading frame, function uncertain. The CDR3 totals 16 residues. V shed 4 bases and J 10 bases; nucleotides not matched to a gene: 14. This CDR3 reads CARSTKGRDRGKEQFF. The CDR3 nucleotides read TGTGCCAGAAGCACTAAGGGCAGGGACAGGGGAAAAGAGCAGTTCTTC.

This chain joins TRBV19 and TRBJ1-4; tentatively, D is TRBD1 (6 bases). The CDR3 contains 14 residues. Germline values: CDR1 LNHDA, CDR2 SQIVND (reference sequence). The ends were cut back, 4 bases at V and 7 bases at J, with 13 bases in the middle. The CDR3: CASSNYREGEKLFF. For the CDR3, the DNA is TGTGCCAGTAGTAATTACAGGGAGGGTGAAAAACTGTTTTTT. Full variable domain (remainder filled in from reference TRBV19 and TRBJ1-4): DGGITQSPKYLFRKEGQNVTLSCEQNLNHDAMYWYRQDPGQGLRLIYYSQIVNDFQKGDIAEGYSVSREKKESFPLTVTSAQKNPTAFYLCASSNYREGEKLFFGSGTQLSVL.

V usage is TRBV7-3 and J usage is TRBJ2-7, with 9 positions matching TRBD2. The CDR3 runs 16 residues. Looked up from germline, CDR1 is SGHTA and CDR2 is FQGTGA. V was clipped by 5 bases and J by 2 bases; unmatched bases: 10. The CDR3 DNA sequence: TGTGCCAGCAGCCCACAAGCTAGCGGGGCCGCCTACGAGCAGTACTTC. It translates to CASSPQASGAAYEQYF.

V gene TRBV7-6 combines with J gene TRBJ1-6; maybe TRBD1 (6 bases). This CDR3 is built from 13 residues. The germline V gene has CDR1 SGHVS and CDR2 FNYEAQ. The ends were cut back, 3 bases at V and 11 bases at J, with 11 bases in the middle. In nucleotides, the CDR3 is TGTGCCAGCAGCTTGGACCGACAGGCACCCCTCCACTTT. As protein: CASSLDRQAPLHF.

The chain combines TRBV5-1 with TRBJ1-1; maybe TRBD1 (5 bases). This CDR3 is 14 amino acids long. The germline V gene encodes CDR1 SGHRS and CDR2 YFSETQ. Trimming removed 2 bases at V and 3 bases at J, with 11 bases between. The CDR3 is CASSFSSGDTEAFF. The CDR3 DNA follows: TGCGCCAGCAGCTTCTCCTCGGGGGACACTGAAGCTTTCTTT.

The chain links TRBV5-1 to TRBJ2-7; TRBD2 matches at 11 bases. The CDR3 has 16 residues. From germline, CDR1 is SGHRS and CDR2 YFSETQ. V gave up 1 base and J gave up 3 bases; unmatched junction bases: 6. In DNA, the CDR3 is TGCGCCAGCAGCTTGTCTAGCGGGGGGTATTTCTACGAGCAGTACTTC. It is translated as CASSLSSGGYFYEQYF.

The count of this clone is one. This chain connects TRBV7-3 to TRBJ1-1, with D hard to call. The CDR3 has 13 residues. Germline CDR1 SGHTA, CDR2 FQGTGA. The ends were cut back, 2 bases at V and 6 bases at J, with 10 bases in the middle. CDR3 sequence (DNA): TGTGCCAGCAGCTTATTCCCCATTTCTGAAGCTTTCTTT. This translates into CASSLFPISEAFF.

This rearrangement joins TRBV18 to TRBJ1-1; tentative D call: TRBD1 (6 bases). Germline V gives CDR1 KGHSH, CDR2 LQKENI. The CDR3 totals 16 residues. V was shortened by 3 bases and J by 6 bases, with 20 bases between the two germline ends. CDR3: CASSPSLGRGTAEAFF. As DNA, the CDR3 is TGTGCCAGCTCACCTTCTTTGGGCAGGGGAACGGCTGAAGCTTTCTTT.